One sample yielded the 31 T cell receptor beta chains listed below, sequenced in a study of PD-1 blockade in classical Hodgkin lymphoma. Generated by immunoSEQ multiplex PCR, the TCRdb table keeps only in-frame clones and is missing some. The sample lists 14,000 or so clones; approximately 83% were seen once. Each patient experienced a relapse that followed autologous stem cell transplantation, and brentuximab vedotin exposure varied. Sequenced here: peripheral blood mononuclear cells (PBMCs), sampled at baseline. Receptors were obtained from a human donor with classical Hodgkin lymphoma.

The genes are TRBV5-1 and TRBJ1-1; TRBD1 might be the D (5 bases). Trimming removed 1 base at V and 3 bases at J, with 10 bases between. The V gene's germline CDR1 is SGHRS and CDR2 YFSETQ. The CDR3 is 14 residues long. The CDR3, as DNA: TGCGCCAGCAGCTTGCAACAGGCCCACACTGAAGCTTTCTTT. Its protein product is CASSLQQAHTEAFF.

This chain links TRBV5-1 with TRBJ2-1, with D perhaps TRBD2 (5 bases). CDR3 length equals 14 residues. In germline, CDR1 is SGHRS, CDR2 YFSETQ. Trimming removed 0 bases from V and 5 bases from J, with 9 bases in between. DNA for the CDR3: TGCGCCAGCAGCTTGGAAGCGACTAACAATGAGCAGTTCTTC. It is translated as CASSLEATNNEQFF.

The V call is TRBV28, the J call TRBJ1-2; D is ambiguous. Trimming took off 7 bases at V and 9 bases at J, with 15 bases between the two ends. The CDR3 is 12 residues long. Per the germline V gene, CDR1 is MDHEN and CDR2 is SYDVKM. The CDR3 sequence is CASKEEFVSYTF. DNA for the CDR3: TGTGCCAGCAAGGAGGAATTTGTGAGCTACACCTTC.

This clone has more than one count but fewer than ten. This rearrangement joins TRBV19 to TRBJ1-5; weak D call: TRBD1 (5 bases). CDR1 is LNHDA and CDR2 is SQIVND in the germline V gene (reference sequence). Between the trimmed V and J ends, which lost 8 bases and 0 bases, there was a span of 17 bases. This CDR3 is built from 16 residues. Here the CDR3 reads CASGVWGRYSNQPQHF. DNA for the CDR3: TGTGCCAGTGGCGTTTGGGGGAGATATAGCAATCAGCCCCAGCATTTT. The whole variable domain, filled in from reference TRBV19 and TRBJ1-5, reads DGGITQSPKYLFRKEGQNVTLSCEQNLNHDAMYWYRQDPGQGLRLIYYSQIVNDFQKGDIAEGYSVSREKKESFPLTVTSAQKNPTAFYLCASGVWGRYSNQPQHFGDGTRLSIL.

V and J are TRBV19 and TRBJ1-2; unclear D gene. Germline V lookup: CDR1 LNHDA, CDR2 SQIVND (reference sequence). V lost 9 bases and J lost 6, with 17 bases in between. The CDR3 contains 13 residues. CDR3 sequence reads: CASRGAGVDGYTF. The CDR3 nucleotides are TGTGCCAGCCGAGGCGCAGGTGTCGATGGCTACACCTTC.

V is TRBV7-2 and J is TRBJ2-5; 9 nucleotides line up with TRBD2. J was trimmed by 4 bases and V by 3 bases; bases with no gene match: 9. Germline values: CDR1 SGHTA, CDR2 FQGNSA. The CDR3 totals 16 residues. CDR3 residues: CASSFSVAGAVETQYF. The CDR3 DNA reads TGTGCCAGCAGCTTCTCGGTAGCGGGGGCGGTAGAGACCCAGTACTTC. Using reference TRBV7-2 and TRBJ2-5 for the parts outside the CDR3, the full variable domain is GAGVSQSPSNKVTEKGKDVELRCDPISGHTALYWYRQSLGQGLEFLIYFQGNSAPDKSGLPSDRFSAERTGGSVSTLTIQRTQQEDSAVYLCASSFSVAGAVETQYFGPGTRLLVL.

The J gene is TRBJ1-4, the V gene TRBV19; 9 bases are a match to TRBD1. The CDR3 sequence is 20 residues long. V lost 6 bases and J lost 0; bases outside the gene matches: 17. Germline CDR1 LNHDA, CDR2 SQIVND (reference sequence). CDR3 residues: CASSSFLFGQGKATNEKLFF. For the CDR3, the DNA is TGTGCCAGTAGCTCGTTTCTCTTCGGACAGGGGAAGGCAACTAATGAAAAACTGTTTTTT.

The gene calls are TRBV4-2 and TRBJ2-7, with D perhaps given as TRBD1 or TRBD2 (5 bases each). Trimming took 0 bases from V and 0 from J, leaving 9 bases between them. This CDR3 is built from 15 residues. Germline values: CDR1 LGHNA, CDR2 YNFKEQ. As DNA, the CDR3 is TGTGCCAGCAGCCAAGAGGGACGGCCCTCCTACGAGCAGTACTTC. Amino acids: CASSQEGRPSYEQYF.

The chain has TRBV7-2 and TRBJ1-4; 8 bases line up with TRBD1. The CDR3 is 14 amino acids. The V gene end was trimmed by 5 bases and the J gene end by 8 bases; junction bases not matched to a gene: 7. Germline loops: CDR1 SGHTA, CDR2 FQGNSA. CDR3 sequence reads: CASSRTGGREKLFF. Here the CDR3 DNA reads TGTGCCAGCAGCCGTACAGGGGGAAGGGAAAAACTGTTTTTT.

This chain connects TRBV4-1 to TRBJ1-1, with no clear D. V lost 0 bases and J 10 bases, leaving 9 bases between the germline ends. CDR1 MGHRA and CDR2 YSYEKL come from the germline V gene. This CDR3 region has 12 residues. The CDR3: CASSQERNRAFF. The CDR3 region has the DNA TGCGCCAGCAGCCAAGAACGTAACAGAGCTTTCTTT.

This CDR3 reads CSVRGSNEKLFF. The CDR3 DNA reads TGCAGCGTTCGGGGGTCTAATGAAAAACTGTTTTTT. The V gene is TRBV29-1, the J gene TRBJ1-4, with D possibly matching TRBD1 (5 bases). Trimming took off 5 bases at V and 3 bases at J, with 7 bases between the two ends. The CDR3 covers 12 residues. Germline V gene sequence: CDR1 SQVTM, CDR2 ANQGSEA.

The chain recombines TRBV11-3 with TRBJ2-7, with D uncertain. Per the germline V gene, CDR1 is SGHNT and CDR2 is YENEEA. This CDR3 comprises 14 residues. Trimming pared 1 base from V and 5 bases from J, leaving 12 bases between. The CDR3 reads CASSLAGPIDEQYF. Written as DNA, the CDR3 is TGTGCCAGCAGCTTAGCAGGTCCTATCGACGAGCAGTACTTC.

The J gene is TRBJ1-5, the V gene TRBV4-3, with unresolved D. Germline values: CDR1 LGHNA, CDR2 YSLEER. Trimming took 2 bases from V and 0 from J, leaving 8 bases between them. CDR3 length equals 15 residues. CDR3 residues: CASSQSWNSNQPQHF. The CDR3 DNA follows: TGCGCCAGCAGCCAATCTTGGAATAGCAATCAGCCCCAGCATTTT.

The rearrangement uses TRBV25-1 and TRBJ1-1, with TRBD1 matching over 7 bases. The CDR3 extends over 14 amino acids. CDR1 is MGHDK, CDR2 SYGVNS, per germline. The trim removed 3 bases at V and 4 bases at J, leaving 5 bases unmatched. The DNA of the CDR3 is TGTGCCAGCAGTGAGACAGGGTTTAGCACTGAAGCTTTCTTT. Protein sequence: CASSETGFSTEAFF.

CDR3 in amino acids: CASSPWTGQETQYF. The DNA of the CDR3 is TGCGCCAGCAGCCCTTGGACAGGGCAAGAGACCCAGTACTTC. The rearrangement joins TRBV5-1 to TRBJ2-5, with 8 bases lining up with TRBD1. The ends lost 4 bases at V and 2 bases at J; junction bases unmatched: 4. The CDR3 runs to 14 residues. CDR1 SGHRS and CDR2 YFSETQ come from the germline V gene. Full variable domain (missing parts from reference TRBV5-1 and TRBJ2-5): KAGVTQTPRYLIKTRGQQVTLSCSPISGHRSVSWYQQTPGQGLQFLFEYFSETQRNKGNFPGRFSGRQFSNSRSEMNVSTLELGDSALYLCASSPWTGQETQYFGPGTRLLVL.

The genes are TRBV5-4 and TRBJ2-2, with D possibly called TRBD1 or TRBD2 (5 bases each). Trimming cost V 4 bases and J 0 bases, with 10 bases left between them. The CDR3 consists of 15 residues. Germline V gene lookup returns CDR1 SGHNT and CDR2 YYREEE (reference sequence). The CDR3 bases are TGTGCCAGCAGCGCCGGGACGCCGAACACCGGGGAGCTGTTTTTT. It encodes CASSAGTPNTGELFF.

The CDR3 DNA follows: TGTGCCAGCAGTTACGAGGGACAGGGGGACACTGGCTACACCTTC. Protein: CASSYEGQGDTGYTF. The rearrangement uses TRBV6-6 and TRBJ1-2; TRBD1 agrees at 11 bases. Germline lookup yields CDR1 MNHNY and CDR2 SVGAGI (reference sequence). V dropped 2 bases and J dropped 7; count of bases not matched to a gene: 6. The CDR3 extends over 15 amino acids.

The chain is built from TRBV4-1 and TRBJ1-2; unclear D gene. Germline-derived CDR1 and CDR2 are MGHRA and YSYEKL. V was shortened by 4 bases and J by 8 bases, with 23 bases between the two germline ends. CDR3 size: 16 residues. CDR3: CASSPPSAGPGRGYTF. CDR3 sequence (DNA): TGCGCCAGCAGCCCCCCCAGCGCAGGCCCTGGGAGAGGCTACACCTTC.

This clone turned up a few times. The genes are TRBV10-3 and TRBJ1-1; possibly TRBD1 for D (6 bases). Trimming shortened V by 5 bases and J by 3 bases, and 7 bases separated the two germline ends. The length of the CDR3 is 12 residues. The germline gives CDR1 ENHRY, CDR2 SYGVKD. The CDR3 bases are TGTGCCATCAGTACAGGGTACACTGAAGCTTTCTTT. As protein: CAISTGYTEAFF.

The V gene is TRBV9, the J gene TRBJ2-1; unclear D gene. The CDR3 covers 16 residues. The V gene lost 0 bases and the J gene lost 1 base, with 11 bases spanning the gap. Germline CDR1 is SGDLS and CDR2 is YYNGEE. The CDR3 DNA follows: TGTGCCAGCAGCGTAGGAGGTCCTGATTCCTACAATGAGCAGTTCTTC. Translating gives CASSVGGPDSYNEQFF. Combining the CDR3 with reference TRBV9 and TRBJ2-1 gives the whole variable domain DSGVTQTPKHLITATGQRVTLRCSPRSGDLSVYWYQQSLDQGLQFLIQYYNGEERAKGNILERFSAQQFPDLHSELNLSSLELGDSALYFCASSVGGPDSYNEQFFGPGTRLTVL.

The V call is TRBV19, the J call TRBJ2-3; 14 bases fit TRBD2. CDR1 is LNHDA and CDR2 is SQIVND in the germline V gene (reference sequence). Unmatched junction bases numbered 15, after V lost 5 bases and J lost 2 bases. This CDR3 is 20 amino acids long. CDR3 nucleotides: TGTGCCAGTAGTCGAAACCCGACTAGCGGGGGGGAGGAAGCCACAGATACGCAGTATTTT. It yields the protein CASSRNPTSGGEEATDTQYF. The variable domain in full, with the rest retrieved from reference TRBV19 and TRBJ2-3, is DGGITQSPKYLFRKEGQNVTLSCEQNLNHDAMYWYRQDPGQGLRLIYYSQIVNDFQKGDIAEGYSVSREKKESFPLTVTSAQKNPTAFYLCASSRNPTSGGEEATDTQYFGPGTRLTVL.

The CDR3 is CASSVALGGSGGSYNEQFF. CDR3 coding DNA: TGTGCCAGCAGCGTAGCCCTGGGGGGGAGCGGGGGCTCCTACAATGAGCAGTTCTTC. The rearrangement links TRBV9 to TRBJ2-1; 8 nucleotides match TRBD2. Germline lookup yields CDR1 SGDLS and CDR2 YYNGEE. V dropped 0 bases and J dropped 0; count of bases not matched to a gene: 11. There are 19 residues in the CDR3.

This clone has a single count. V gene TRBV19 combines with J gene TRBJ1-5; D possibly corresponds to TRBD1 (5 bases). Germline CDR1 reads LNHDA; CDR2 reads SQIVND (reference sequence). The CDR3 is 15 residues long. V was cut by 5 bases and J by 1 base, with 12 bases left in between. CDR3 in amino acids: CASSGAGTSNQPQHF. The CDR3, as DNA: TGTGCCAGTAGTGGGGCCGGTACGAGCAATCAGCCCCAGCATTTT.

The chain joins TRBV7-9 to TRBJ1-2; tentative D call: TRBD1 (5 bases). The germline gives CDR1 SEHNR, CDR2 FQNEAQ (reference sequence). The CDR3 is 13 residues long. With 5 bases removed from V and 3 bases from J, the gap between germline ends came to 10 bases. The CDR3 DNA is TGTGCCAGCAGCGTCCGGGACTACTATGGCTACACCTTC. Amino acid sequence: CASSVRDYYGYTF.

V usage is TRBV18 and J usage is TRBJ1-5; D is ambiguous. The CDR3 length is 15 residues. CDR1 is KGHSH, CDR2 LQKENI, per germline. The V end lost 2 bases, the J end lost 4 bases, and 12 bases lay between the germline ends. Written as DNA, the CDR3 is TGTGCCAGCTCACCAAACCAGGTGCGTAATCAGCCCCAGCATTTT. Translation: CASSPNQVRNQPQHF.

The chain links TRBV12-5 to TRBJ2-7, with no clear D. This CDR3 comprises 11 residues. CDR1 is LGHNT, CDR2 FRNRAP, per germline. Trimming cost V 5 bases and J 3 bases, with 5 bases left between them. CDR3 sequence (DNA): TGTGCTAGTGGTCAAAGCTACGAGCAGTACTTC. Translation gives CASGQSYEQYF.

The sample holds a few counts of this clone. CDR3 bases: TGTGCCAGCAGCACTGGCTACACCTTC. Translation gives CASSTGYTF. The rearrangement joins TRBV7-2 to TRBJ1-2; D is unresolved. Per the germline V gene, CDR1 is SGHTA and CDR2 is FQGNSA. This CDR3 region has 9 residues. The ends were cut back, 5 bases at V and 7 bases at J, with 2 bases in the middle. Variable domain in full (rest from reference TRBV7-2 and TRBJ1-2): GAGVSQSPSNKVTEKGKDVELRCDPISGHTALYWYRQSLGQGLEFLIYFQGNSAPDKSGLPSDRFSAERTGGSVSTLTIQRTQQEDSAVYLCASSTGYTFGSGTRLTVV.

The CDR3 DNA sequence: TGTGCCAGCAGTTACGGGACAGGGTTGAACACTGAAGCTTTCTTT. It specifies CASSYGTGLNTEAFF. The rearrangement joins TRBV6-6 to TRBJ1-1; 9 bases fit TRBD1. Germline CDR1 is MNHNY and CDR2 is SVGAGI (reference sequence). J lost 0 bases, V lost 2 bases, and 1 base had no gene match. This CDR3 is 15 amino acids long.

This clone was detected once. This sequence joins TRBV14 and TRBJ1-2; no clear D gene. Germline lookup yields CDR1 SGHDN and CDR2 FVKESK. V was trimmed by 0 bases and J by 11 bases, leaving 13 bases between them. The CDR3 extends over 13 amino acids. CDR3 bases: TGTGCCAGCAGCCAAGACGGATCTTACGGGTACACCTTC. It codes for CASSQDGSYGYTF.

This clone was observed once. The chain combines TRBV2 with TRBJ1-2; no clear D gene. Trimming cost V 9 bases and J 3 bases, with 11 bases left between them. CDR1 is SNHLY and CDR2 is FYNNEI in the germline V gene. The CDR3 spans 12 residues. The CDR3: CASTALDYGYTF. The CDR3, as DNA: TGTGCCAGTACCGCTCTAGACTATGGCTACACCTTC.

This chain links TRBV18 with TRBJ2-2; TRBD2 aligns across 13 bases. V lost 1 base and J lost 4; bases outside the gene matches: 9. The CDR3 totals 19 residues. Germline CDR1 is KGHSH and CDR2 is LQKENI. The CDR3 sequence: CASSPLPGTSGVSTGELFF. CDR3 nucleotide sequence: TGTGCCAGCTCACCACTTCCCGGGACTAGCGGGGTGAGCACCGGGGAGCTGTTTTTT.